This T cell receptor beta chain emerged from a study of shared clonotypes between healthy human individuals. Germline lookup yields CDR1 SGHRS and CDR2 YFSETQ. The CDR3 length is 15 residues. Trimming shortened V by 3 bases and J by 4 bases, and 14 bases separated the two germline ends. Every immunoSEQ plate was one replicate of a subset's evenly spread DNA. Libraries were prepared by immunoSEQ multiplex PCR; TCRdb keeps only in-frame clonotypes and omits some of them. The sample carries a few million clones, 85% to 95% recorded once. The TCR comes from a man aged 18 to 29 in good health. Some clones in this sample may be carry-over from other donors' samples. Source material: naive CD4+ T cells from PBMCs. As for subset: CD45RA+ positively selected. The V gene is TRBV5-1, the J gene TRBJ2-1; D perhaps matches TRBD2 (6 bases). The CDR3 region has the DNA TGCGCCAGCAGCTGGGCCGGGACTGGGTACAATGAGCAGTTCTTC. Encoded protein: CASSWAGTGYNEQFF.